This TCR beta chain was found in a study of Graves' ophthalmopathy and Graves' hyperthyroidism. Study information: Samples of peripheral blood were obtained at initial diagnosis, prior to treatment of any kind.

For repertoire sequencing, the TCR beta CDR3 regions were amplified from RNA transcripts. The authors performed first-round RT-PCR with HTBI primers and then a second-round multiplex PCR. TCRdb processed the multiplex PCR reads anew with MiXCR; each CDR3 protein has one entry. The sample contains approximately 700,000 distinct CDR3 sequences, 35% to 50% of which appear only once. Ophthalmopathic donors had moderate-to-severe activity, CAS ≥3 and NOSPECS ≥4, with disease that had lasted under 3 months. The CDR3 is 14 residues long. Deletions cut 6 bases from V and 1 base from J, with 15 bases between. The V gene's germline CDR1 is DFQATT and CDR2 SNEGSKA (reference sequence). General study points: Detection in blood was also observed for most expanded thyroid clonotypes above 0.001 frequency.

This clonotype was recorded many times. What it binds is not known. The V gene is TRBV20-1, the J gene TRBJ1-1; the D is unclear. Input material: peripheral blood. This clonotype originated in an adult man with Graves' ophthalmopathy. The CDR3 is CSATLTPRNTEAFF. The CDR3 DNA reads TGCAGTGCCACGTTGACCCCCCGGAACACTGAAGCTTTCTTT.